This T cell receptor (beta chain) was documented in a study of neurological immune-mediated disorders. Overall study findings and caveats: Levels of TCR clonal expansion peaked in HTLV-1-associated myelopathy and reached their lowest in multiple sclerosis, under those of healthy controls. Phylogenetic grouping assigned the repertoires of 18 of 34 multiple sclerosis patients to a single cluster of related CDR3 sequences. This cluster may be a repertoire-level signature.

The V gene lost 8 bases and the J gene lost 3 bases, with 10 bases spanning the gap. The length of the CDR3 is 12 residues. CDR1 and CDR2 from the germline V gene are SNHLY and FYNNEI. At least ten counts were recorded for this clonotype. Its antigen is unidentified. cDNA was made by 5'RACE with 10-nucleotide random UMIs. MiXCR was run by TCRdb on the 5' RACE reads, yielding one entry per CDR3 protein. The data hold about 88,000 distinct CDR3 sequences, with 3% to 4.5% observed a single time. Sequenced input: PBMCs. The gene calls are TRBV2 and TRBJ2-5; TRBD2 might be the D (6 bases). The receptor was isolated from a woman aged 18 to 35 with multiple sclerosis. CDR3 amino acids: CASSREKETQYF. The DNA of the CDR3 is TGTGCCAGCTCCCGGGAGAAAGAGACCCAGTACTTC.